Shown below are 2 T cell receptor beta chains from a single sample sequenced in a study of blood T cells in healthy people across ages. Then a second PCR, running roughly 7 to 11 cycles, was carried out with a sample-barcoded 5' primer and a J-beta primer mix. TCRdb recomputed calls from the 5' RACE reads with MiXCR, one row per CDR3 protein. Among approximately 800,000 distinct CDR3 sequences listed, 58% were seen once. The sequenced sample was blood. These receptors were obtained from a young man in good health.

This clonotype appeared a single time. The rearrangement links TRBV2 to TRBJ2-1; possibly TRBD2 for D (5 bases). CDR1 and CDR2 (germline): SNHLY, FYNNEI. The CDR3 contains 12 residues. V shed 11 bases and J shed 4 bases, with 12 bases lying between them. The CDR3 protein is CACEGEYNEQFF. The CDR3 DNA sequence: TGTGCCTGCGAGGGCGAGTACAATGAGCAGTTCTTC.

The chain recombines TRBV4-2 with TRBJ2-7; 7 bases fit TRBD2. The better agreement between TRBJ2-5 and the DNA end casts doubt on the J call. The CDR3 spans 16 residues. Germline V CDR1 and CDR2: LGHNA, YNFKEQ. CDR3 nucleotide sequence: TGTGCCAGCAGCCAACTTCTTACCGGGGGGTCTGAGACCCAGTACTTC. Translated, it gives CASSQLLTGGSETQYF.